This T cell receptor beta chain is from a study of radiotherapy plus CTLA-4 blockade in lung cancer. Study-level results: After radiotherapy and ipilimumab, tumor-derived clones expanded in peripheral blood. Interferon-beta, together with early blood T cell clone dynamics, reportedly best predicted response.

Concerning this clone itself: Its antigen is currently unknown.

In germline, CDR1 is MRHNA, CDR2 SNTAGT. This CDR3 comprises 15 residues. The V segment lost 8 bases and the J segment 5 bases; nucleotides outside the gene matches: 7. Generated by immunoSEQ multiplex PCR, the TCRdb table keeps only in-frame clones and is missing some. The sample includes some 98,000 clones, around four fifths of them seen just once. The input for sequencing was peripheral blood, taken from a patient treated with radiotherapy plus ipilimumab. This chain joins TRBV6-4 and TRBJ2-2; 11 nucleotides agree with TRBD1. The TCR was taken from a human donor with non-small cell lung cancer who had a partial response to radiotherapy plus ipilimumab. CDR3 loop: CASPGTGGETGELFF. CDR3 DNA: TGTGCCAGCCCCGGGACAGGGGGAGAGACCGGGGAGCTGTTTTTT.